The 9 T cell receptor beta chains below come from one sample, sequenced in a study of T cells in localized non-small cell lung cancer (dated by TCRdb to about 2020). The receptor library was made with the immunoSEQ multiplex PCR assay. The clones in this table, taken by TCRdb from immuneACCESS, are in-frame only. Not every clone is retained; where verified, under half of the shortfall comes from an unresolved V gene, and the cause of the rest is unknown. The sample table records roughly 30,000 clones; roughly 91% of these occur just once. The ten largest clones represent roughly 2.9% of the sample. Sequencing was performed on peripheral blood, taken before any cancer treatment. The source is an older female donor with stage I lung adenocarcinoma.

This chain connects TRBV25-1 to TRBJ1-1; D is undetermined. CDR1 and CDR2 (germline): MGHDK, SYGVNS. V dropped 1 base and J dropped 1 base, with 13 bases sitting between them. The CDR3 runs 16 residues. CDR3 coding DNA: TGTGCCAGCAGTGAATCTGTGCAGCGGGGGAACACTGAAGCTTTCTTT. Amino acids: CASSESVQRGNTEAFF. Full variable domain (remainder filled in from reference TRBV25-1 and TRBJ1-1): EADIYQTPRYLVIGTGKKITLECSQTMGHDKMYWYQQDPGMELHLIHYSYGVNSTEKGDLSSESTVSRIRTEHFPLTLESARPSHTSQYLCASSESVQRGNTEAFFGQGTRLTVV.

In its sample, this clone was seen a few times. The chain has TRBV28 and TRBJ2-7; weak D call: TRBD1 (6 bases). Per the germline V gene, CDR1 is MDHEN and CDR2 is SYDVKM. The CDR3 totals 12 residues. Trimming removed 5 bases at V and 6 bases at J, with 11 bases between. CDR3 sequence: CASSIQGVEQYF. The CDR3 DNA follows: TGTGCCAGCAGTATACAGGGTGTCGAGCAGTACTTC.

This chain joins TRBV6-5 and TRBJ1-5, with D unclear. There are 12 residues in the CDR3. Germline CDR1 reads MNHEY; CDR2 reads SVGAGI. V was shortened by 7 bases and J by 4 bases, with 8 bases between the two germline ends. The CDR3 bases are TGTGCCAGCACCGGCACTAATCAGCCCCAGCATTTT. Protein sequence: CASTGTNQPQHF.

The sample holds one count of this clone. The DNA of the CDR3 is TGTGCCAGCTCACCCCCCAGTACAGGGGAGGGCGAGCAGTACTTC. Amino acid sequence: CASSPPSTGEGEQYF. The rearrangement uses TRBV18 and TRBJ2-7; D possibly matches TRBD1 or TRBD2 (7 bases each). Germline V gives CDR1 KGHSH, CDR2 LQKENI. Deletions cut 3 bases from V and 6 bases from J, with 18 bases between. The CDR3 runs to 15 residues.

The chain uses TRBV19 and TRBJ2-7; D may be TRBD1 (5 bases). The germline V gene encodes CDR1 LNHDA and CDR2 SQIVND (reference sequence). Deletions cut 7 bases from V and 6 bases from J, with 10 bases between. This CDR3 contains 11 residues. Written as DNA, the CDR3 is TGTGCCAGTACAAGGGGTGGCGAGCAGTACTTC. Amino acid sequence: CASTRGGEQYF.

On this clone: The same CDR3 also results from other DNA sequences found in this sample. The V call is TRBV30, the J call TRBJ1-1, with D maybe TRBD1 (6 bases). The ends were cut back, 4 bases at V and 5 bases at J, with 20 bases in the middle. The CDR3 is 15 residues long. The V gene's germline CDR1 is GTSNPN and CDR2 SVGIG (reference sequence). CDR3 region: CAWNEGGEGRTEAFF. The CDR3 DNA follows: TGTGCCTGGAATGAGGGGGGGGAGGGGAGGACTGAAGCTTTCTTT.

This chain links TRBV7-6 with TRBJ2-3; 7 bases are a match to TRBD2. The CDR3 has 17 amino acids. The V and J ends lost 4 bases and 2 bases, in that order; junction bases with no gene match: 12. Germline lookup yields CDR1 SGHVS and CDR2 FNYEAQ. As DNA, the CDR3 is TGTGCCAGCAGCTCTTATCGGGCGGGAGAGGTCACAGATACGCAGTATTTT. Translating gives CASSSYRAGEVTDTQYF.

The gene calls are TRBV7-8 and TRBJ1-1, with D possibly matching TRBD1 (5 bases). Germline CDR1 SGHVS, CDR2 FQNEAQ. CDR3 size: 13 residues. The ends were cut back, 1 base at V and 4 bases at J, with 7 bases in the middle. The DNA for the CDR3 is TGTGCCAGCAGCTTAGTGAGGGGCACTGAAGCTTTCTTT. Protein product: CASSLVRGTEAFF.

The rearrangement links TRBV7-8 to TRBJ2-2; 10 positions agree with TRBD1. Per the germline V gene, CDR1 is SGHVS and CDR2 is FQNEAQ. The V and J ends lost 5 bases and 5 bases, in that order; junction bases with no gene match: 11. The CDR3 sequence is 17 residues long. This CDR3 reads CASSNPGQGSVTGELFF. CDR3 nucleotide sequence: TGTGCCAGCAGCAATCCGGGACAGGGGTCCGTTACCGGGGAGCTGTTTTTT.